This T cell receptor (beta chain) was captured in a study of long-term antiretroviral therapy in people with HIV. General study results and limits: All time points showed a repertoire dominated by clones expanded before ART. Transplant-donor-level diversity was not reached after ART, though diversity increased.

This clone was seen only once. No antigen is known for it. An immunoSEQ assay, version v3.0, was performed at survey level. TCRdb keeps only in-frame clones here, not all; method: immunoSEQ multiplex PCR. Of 44,000 or so clones detected, roughly 96% appear once; the ten largest clones hold less than 3%. The CDR3 is 14 residues long. CDR1 is MNHNY and CDR2 is SVGAGI in the germline V gene (reference sequence). The V and J ends lost 6 bases and 4 bases respectively, with 13 bases between them. Sequencing used unsorted PBMCs, obtained 3.7 years after starting antiretroviral therapy. The clonotype comes from a woman aged 45-59 years with HIV. The chain joins TRBV6-6 to TRBJ1-5, with a tentative D call TRBD1 (6 bases). DNA of the CDR3: TGTGCCAGCAGCCGCGGACAGATAAATCAGCCCCAGCATTTT. Amino acids: CASSRGQINQPQHF.